Below are 2 T cell receptor beta chains sequenced from a single sample in a study of shared clonotypes between healthy human individuals (dated by TCRdb to about 2020). Receptors were amplified or captured by the immunoSEQ multiplex PCR assay. What TCRdb holds here is the immuneACCESS table cut down to in-frame rearrangements. Part of the clones is not present; checked against another copy, under half of the missing clones reflect an unresolved V gene, and the others are unexplained. Within this sample are more than 1,200,000 clones, with 98% of them counted one time only. The top ten clonotypes cover around 0.33% of the sample. Sequencing was done on a sample of naive CD4+ T cells sorted from blood. What the cell subset or site label conveys for this sample: CD45RA+ positively selected. These receptors all stem from a man aged 30-40 years in good health.

On this clone: At one of its ends the junction is not consistent with the germline gene, which may arise from a read error. The chain uses TRBV7-2 and TRBJ2-7; D is undetermined. The CDR3 sequence is 12 residues long. The V gene's germline CDR1 is SGHTA and CDR2 FQGNSA. This CDR3 is CASSRVRVWANF. The CDR3 DNA reads TGTGCCAGCAGCCGCGTTCGGGTTTGGGCAAACTTC.

This chain connects TRBV9 to TRBJ2-3, with D possibly TRBD1 on 6 matching bases. This CDR3 contains 16 residues. The germline CDR1 and CDR2 sequences are SGDLS and YYNGEE. Trimming removed 4 bases at V and 6 bases at J, with 21 bases between. Here the CDR3 reads CASSSGSGENLDTQYF. The CDR3 region has the DNA TGTGCCAGCAGCTCCGGATCAGGGGAAAATTTGGATACGCAGTATTTT.